The rows below give T cell receptor beta chains drawn from one sample of a study of beta chain features in type 1 diabetes. TCRdb keeps only in-frame clones here, not all; method: immunoSEQ multiplex PCR. The repertoire holds about 650,000 clones, with roughly 12% as singletons. Material: naive CD4+ T cells from blood. The origin of the receptors is a young man with type 1 diabetes. Both conserved end residues are part of each CDR3. The D gene is left open where the match is weak. Not every row has a clone size; where given, it reads once, few, many or a size class.

J gene: TRBJ1-2; D gene: TRBD1; clone size: few; V gene: TRBV4-3; CDR3 DNA: TGCGCCAGCAGCCAAGATAGGGGGACAGTCTATGGCTACACCTTC; CDR3 protein: CASSQDRGTVYGYTF
J gene: TRBJ2-4; D gene: -; clone size: -; V gene: TRBV27; CDR3 DNA: TGTGCCAGCAGAATCGGGACACTGTTAGCCAAAAACATTCAGTACTTC; CDR3 protein: CASRIGTLLAKNIQYF
J gene: TRBJ2-3; D gene: -; clone size: few; V gene: TRBV7-2; CDR3 DNA: TGTGCCAGCAGCTTAAAACGCCCTGGAGATACGCAGTATTTT; CDR3 protein: CASSLKRPGDTQYF
J gene: TRBJ1-2; D gene: TRBD1; clone size: few; V gene: TRBV7-2; CDR3 DNA: TGTGCCAGCAGCCCGGACAGGGGGCAGAGGGGCTACACCTTC; CDR3 protein: CASSPDRGQRGYTF
J gene: TRBJ2-1; D gene: TRBD1; clone size: -; V gene: TRBV27; CDR3 DNA: TGTGCCAGCAGTTTACCGCCGGGACAGCGCATATACAATGAGCAGTTCTTC; CDR3 protein: CASSLPPGQRIYNEQFF
J gene: TRBJ2-5; D gene: -; clone size: few; V gene: TRBV7-9; CDR3 DNA: TGTGCCAGCAACTTGTTGGAGACCCAGTACTTC; CDR3 protein: CASNLLETQYF
J gene: TRBJ1-1; D gene: -; clone size: few; V gene: TRBV5-6; CDR3 DNA: TGTGCCAGCAGCTTGGTAATTGGTCCTGACACTGAAGCTTTCTTT; CDR3 protein: CASSLVIGPDTEAFF
J gene: TRBJ2-5; D gene: -; clone size: -; V gene: TRBV7-2; CDR3 DNA: TGTGCCAGCAGCCTACTGCGGGACACCACTTTAAACGCGGAGACCCAGTACTTC; CDR3 protein: CASSLLRDTTLNAETQYF
J gene: TRBJ1-5; D gene: -; clone size: once; V gene: TRBV25-1; CDR3 DNA: TGTGCCAGCAGTGAATCAACAGGTAGCAATCAGCCCCAGCATTTT; CDR3 protein: CASSESTGSNQPQHF
J gene: TRBJ2-1; D gene: TRBD1; clone size: -; V gene: TRBV5-1; CDR3 DNA: TGCGCCAGCAGCTTGGAGGCCACAGGGGTCAATGAGCAGTTCTTC; CDR3 protein: CASSLEATGVNEQFF
J gene: TRBJ2-5; D gene: -; clone size: few; V gene: TRBV7-3; CDR3 DNA: TGTGCCAGCAGCTTAACCGGCTCGGAGACCCAGTACTTC; CDR3 protein: CASSLTGSETQYF
J gene: TRBJ1-5; D gene: TRBD1; clone size: -; V gene: TRBV30; CDR3 DNA: TGTGCCTGGAGTCTTGGGACAGAGGATCAGCCCCAGCATTTT; CDR3 protein: CAWSLGTEDQPQHF
J gene: TRBJ2-7; D gene: -; clone size: -; V gene: TRBV5-1; CDR3 DNA: TGCGCCAGCAGCCCCGCCCCGGCGAGCTACGAGCAGTACTTC; CDR3 protein: CASSPAPASYEQYF
J gene: TRBJ2-1; D gene: -; clone size: -; V gene: TRBV18; CDR3 DNA: TGTGCCAGCTCACCGCGGACGACGCCCAATGAGCAGTTCTTC; CDR3 protein: CASSPRTTPNEQFF
J gene: TRBJ2-7; D gene: -; clone size: few; V gene: TRBV5-1; CDR3 DNA: TGCGCCAGCAGCTTGGCAGGGGACACCCTTACCTACGAGCAGTACTTC; CDR3 protein: CASSLAGDTLTYEQYF
J gene: TRBJ2-5; D gene: TRBD2; clone size: few; V gene: TRBV5-1; CDR3 DNA: TGCGCCAGCAGCTTTTTAGGAGCGGGGCCCCAAGAGACCCAGTACTTC; CDR3 protein: CASSFLGAGPQETQYF
J gene: TRBJ2-7; D gene: -; clone size: -; V gene: TRBV7-2; CDR3 DNA: TGTGCCAGCAGCTTTCTGGACGAGCAGTACTTC; CDR3 protein: CASSFLDEQYF
J gene: TRBJ1-4; D gene: -; clone size: -; V gene: TRBV2; CDR3 DNA: TGTGCCTTCGGGCAGGGGAATGAAAAACTGTTTTTT; CDR3 protein: CAFGQGNEKLFF
J gene: TRBJ2-5; D gene: -; clone size: -; V gene: TRBV6-1; CDR3 DNA: TGTGCCAGCAGTGTAATCCGGTACCAAGAGACCCAGTACTTC; CDR3 protein: CASSVIRYQETQYF
J gene: TRBJ1-2; D gene: -; clone size: -; V gene: TRBV10-3; CDR3 DNA: TGTGCCATCAGTGAACAGGAAAACTATGGCTACACCTTC; CDR3 protein: CAISEQENYGYTF
J gene: TRBJ1-4; D gene: -; clone size: -; V gene: TRBV18; CDR3 DNA: TGTGCCAGCTCACCACCAAGCGGGGAGGGAAAACTGTTTTTT; CDR3 protein: CASSPPSGEGKLFF
J gene: TRBJ1-6; D gene: -; clone size: -; V gene: TRBV11-3; CDR3 DNA: TGTGCCAGCACCGGCCAGTATAATTCACCCCTCCACTTT; CDR3 protein: CASTGQYNSPLHF
J gene: TRBJ1-2; D gene: -; clone size: few; V gene: TRBV5-1; CDR3 DNA: TGCGCCAGCAGCTTCTCGACAGACCCGAACTATGGCTACACCTTC; CDR3 protein: CASSFSTDPNYGYTF
J gene: TRBJ2-3; D gene: TRBD2; clone size: few; V gene: TRBV5-4; CDR3 DNA: TGTGCCAGCAGCTTCGAGCTAGCGGGCTCAGATACGCAGTATTTT; CDR3 protein: CASSFELAGSDTQYF
J gene: TRBJ2-1; D gene: -; clone size: -; V gene: TRBV2; CDR3 DNA: TGTGCCAGCAAAATCCGAAACTCCTACAATGAGCAGTTCTTC; CDR3 protein: CASKIRNSYNEQFF
J gene: TRBJ2-7; D gene: -; clone size: -; V gene: TRBV2; CDR3 DNA: TGTGCCAGCAGCGGGTACGGCTACGAGCAGTACTTC; CDR3 protein: CASSGYGYEQYF
J gene: TRBJ2-5; D gene: -; clone size: few; V gene: TRBV18; CDR3 DNA: TGTGCCAGCTCACCACCGTCTGGGAAAGAGACCCAGTACTTC; CDR3 protein: CASSPPSGKETQYF
J gene: TRBJ2-1; D gene: -; clone size: -; V gene: TRBV6-1; CDR3 DNA: TGTGCCACCTCCTCGGGCGCCCAAGTCAATGAGCAGTTCTTC; CDR3 protein: CATSSGAQVNEQFF
J gene: TRBJ1-2; D gene: TRBD1; clone size: few; V gene: TRBV6-5; CDR3 DNA: TGTGCCAGCAGTCCGACCATTGACAGGGACTATGGCTACACCTTC; CDR3 protein: CASSPTIDRDYGYTF
J gene: TRBJ2-1; D gene: -; clone size: -; V gene: TRBV7-9; CDR3 DNA: TGTGCCAGCAGCTTAGAAAGCCTTACCAATGAGCAGTTCTTC; CDR3 protein: CASSLESLTNEQFF
J gene: TRBJ2-1; D gene: TRBD1; clone size: -; V gene: TRBV19; CDR3 DNA: TGTGCCAGTAGTACCTATCGACAGGGCTCCTACAATGAGCAGTTCTTC; CDR3 protein: CASSTYRQGSYNEQFF
J gene: TRBJ1-3; D gene: TRBD1; clone size: -; V gene: TRBV29-1; CDR3 DNA: TGCAGCGTTCGACAGGGTGAAAACACCATATATTTT; CDR3 protein: CSVRQGENTIYF
J gene: TRBJ2-2; D gene: -; clone size: -; V gene: TRBV5-6; CDR3 DNA: TGTGCCAGCAGCAAAGGGACACCCCTGTGGACCGGGGAGCTGTTTTTT; CDR3 protein: CASSKGTPLWTGELFF
J gene: TRBJ2-1; D gene: -; clone size: few; V gene: TRBV11-1; CDR3 DNA: TGTGCCAGCAGCTTAGGAGTACATTGGGACAATGAGCAGTTCTTC; CDR3 protein: CASSLGVHWDNEQFF
J gene: TRBJ2-3; D gene: -; clone size: -; V gene: TRBV11-3; CDR3 DNA: TGTGCCAGCAGCTTATCCGCTAGCGCCACAGATACGCAGTATTTT; CDR3 protein: CASSLSASATDTQYF
J gene: TRBJ2-3; D gene: TRBD2; clone size: -; V gene: TRBV7-3; CDR3 DNA: TGTGCCAGCAGCTTAAATAGCCAGCGGGGGAGCACAGATACGCAGTATTTT; CDR3 protein: CASSLNSQRGSTDTQYF
J gene: TRBJ2-7; D gene: TRBD1; clone size: few; V gene: TRBV6-5; CDR3 DNA: TGTGCCAGCAGTTCCGGACAGGGGGGAGGGCAGTACTTC; CDR3 protein: CASSSGQGGGQYF
J gene: TRBJ1-2; D gene: -; clone size: few; V gene: TRBV2; CDR3 DNA: TGTGCCAGCAGTGGGCCATTACAACCACATGGCTACACCTTC; CDR3 protein: CASSGPLQPHGYTF
J gene: TRBJ2-1; D gene: TRBD1; clone size: -; V gene: TRBV5-6; CDR3 DNA: TGTGCCAGCAGCTTGACGGGACAGCCCTACAATGAGCAGTTCTTC; CDR3 protein: CASSLTGQPYNEQFF
J gene: TRBJ2-1; D gene: -; clone size: few; V gene: TRBV11-2; CDR3 DNA: TGTGCCAGCAGCCATCGGGGTTTATCCTACAATGAGCAGTTCTTC; CDR3 protein: CASSHRGLSYNEQFF
J gene: TRBJ2-1; D gene: TRBD1; clone size: few; V gene: TRBV10-3; CDR3 DNA: TGTGCCATCAGTACCGGGACAGGGGGGATCAATGAGCAGTTCTTC; CDR3 protein: CAISTGTGGINEQFF
J gene: TRBJ1-2; D gene: -; clone size: -; V gene: TRBV30; CDR3 DNA: TGTGCCTGTTCTCTGGAGTTTTATGGCTACACCTTC; CDR3 protein: CACSLEFYGYTF
J gene: TRBJ2-7; D gene: -; clone size: -; V gene: TRBV19; CDR3 DNA: TGTGCCAGTAGTATCAACAGGATAGGCGAGCAGTACTTC; CDR3 protein: CASSINRIGEQYF